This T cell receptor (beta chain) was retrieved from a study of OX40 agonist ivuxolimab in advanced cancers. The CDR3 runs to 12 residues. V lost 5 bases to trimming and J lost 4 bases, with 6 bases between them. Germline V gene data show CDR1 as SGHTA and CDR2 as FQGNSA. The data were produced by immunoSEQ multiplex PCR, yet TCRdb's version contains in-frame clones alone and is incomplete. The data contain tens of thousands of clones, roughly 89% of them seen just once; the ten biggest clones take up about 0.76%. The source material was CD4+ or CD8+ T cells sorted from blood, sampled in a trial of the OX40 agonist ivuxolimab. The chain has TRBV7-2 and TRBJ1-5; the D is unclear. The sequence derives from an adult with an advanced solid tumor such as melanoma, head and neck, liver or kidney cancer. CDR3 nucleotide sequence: TGTGCCAGCAGCCCTCCAAATCAGCCCCAGCATTTT. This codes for CASSPPNQPQHF. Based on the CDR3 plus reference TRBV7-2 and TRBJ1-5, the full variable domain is GAGVSQSPSNKVTEKGKDVELRCDPISGHTALYWYRQSLGQGLEFLIYFQGNSAPDKSGLPSDRFSAERTGGSVSTLTIQRTQQEDSAVYLCASSPPNQPQHFGDGTRLSIL.